This T cell receptor beta chain was sequenced during a study of cytomegalovirus exposure and HLA in healthy donors. Trimming stripped 2 bases from V and 6 bases from J, with 6 bases between. The CDR3 loop spans 12 amino acids. Germline CDR1 and CDR2: LNHDA and SQIVND (reference sequence). Study-wide results and limits: Across donors, most TCRs were seen rarely, yet some public ones were widespread.

For this clone: What it recognizes is unknown.

The repertoire was sequenced with immunoSEQ multiplex PCR; TCRdb's copy has only in-frame clones and lacks some. Counted here are approximately 170,000 clones, just under 85% occurring once; the ten biggest clones make up around 2.5%. The sequence was obtained from a man aged 25-45 years in good health and CMV-seropositive. The material sequenced was PBMCs. This rearrangement joins TRBV19 to TRBJ2-3; D unclear. CDR3: CASSISRDTQYF. Written as DNA, the CDR3 is TGTGCCAGTAGTATATCCAGGGATACGCAGTATTTT.